This section outlines one TCR beta chain sequence together with its context. The sample belongs to a study of blood T cell repertoires in COVID-19. Study summary: There were acute and convalescent COVID-19 samples, and they came from the United States, Italy and Spain.

The V gene end was trimmed by 4 bases and the J gene end by 5 bases; junction bases not matched to a gene: 6. CDR3 length: 15 amino acids. In germline, CDR1 is SGDLS, CDR2 YYNGEE. Which cohort a participant joined came from the clinical history participants gave. Per the original data handling: Scientists estimated how many nucleated cells there were by amplifying reference gene primers. Method: immunoSEQ multiplex PCR; TCRdb's copy keeps in-frame clones and lacks some. V, J and clone size reflect that table, while D and trimming were determined from the DNA. Of a few hundred thousand clones listed, roughly 89% were seen once; the top ten hold roughly 2.8%.

J is TRBJ1-4 and V is TRBV9, with 9 bases matching TRBD1. This TCR was recovered from a woman aged 50 to 60 who had been exposed to COVID-19. The material sequenced was PBMCs or T cells enriched from blood (not recorded which). CDR3: CASSLTGTGNEKLFF. The DNA for the CDR3 is TGTGCCAGCAGCTTAACCGGGACAGGGAATGAAAAACTGTTTTTT.